These 27 T cell receptor beta chains share one sample of origin, sequenced in a study of CD8+CD57+ T cells in acquired aplastic anemia. Investigators profiled TCR beta VDJ and CDR3 from genomic DNA template. TCRdb reanalysed the reads using MiXCR and keeps one entry per CDR3 protein. The sample has 100,000 to 130,000 distinct CDR3 sequences; 50% to 65% are singletons. Specimen: sorted CD4+, CD8+, or CD8+CD57+ T cells (not recorded which) from PBMCs. The receptor source for this set is a human donor in good health, serving as a control.

The genes are TRBV7-2 and TRBJ2-1, with 8 bases lining up with TRBD2. J gave up 5 bases and V 5 bases, and 5 bases lay outside the gene matches. This CDR3 region has 14 residues. Germline-derived CDR1 and CDR2 are SGHTA and FQGNSA. CDR3 DNA: TGTGCCAGCAGCATTAGCGGGAAAGACAATGAGCAGTTCTTC. Translating it yields CASSISGKDNEQFF. Using reference TRBV7-2 and TRBJ2-1 for the parts outside the CDR3, the full variable domain is GAGVSQSPSNKVTEKGKDVELRCDPISGHTALYWYRQSLGQGLEFLIYFQGNSAPDKSGLPSDRFSAERTGGSVSTLTIQRTQQEDSAVYLCASSISGKDNEQFFGPGTRLTVL.

This clonotype has just a few counts. The gene calls are TRBV20-1 and TRBJ2-7; D tentatively fits TRBD1 or TRBD2 (5 bases each). Trimming cost V 1 base and J 4 bases, with 5 bases left between them. CDR1 and CDR2 (germline): DFQATT, SNEGSKA (reference sequence). The CDR3 has 11 residues. In DNA form, the CDR3 reads TGCAGTGCTAGAGGGGGGTACGAGCAGTACTTC. This gives the protein CSARGGYEQYF.

The chain has TRBV19 and TRBJ1-5, with 8 bases lining up with TRBD1. CDR1 is LNHDA and CDR2 is SQIVND in the germline V gene (reference sequence). Trimming at V came to 5 bases and at J to 2 bases, leaving 5 bases not matched to a gene. The CDR3 has 15 amino acids. CDR3 loop: CASSPGGAGNQPQHF. CDR3 coding DNA: TGTGCCAGTAGTCCAGGGGGCGCAGGCAATCAGCCCCAGCATTTT. The full variable domain, completed using reference TRBV19 and TRBJ1-5, is DGGITQSPKYLFRKEGQNVTLSCEQNLNHDAMYWYRQDPGQGLRLIYYSQIVNDFQKGDIAEGYSVSREKKESFPLTVTSAQKNPTAFYLCASSPGGAGNQPQHFGDGTRLSIL.

This clonotype was seen only once. The J gene is TRBJ2-1, the V gene TRBV29-1, with TRBD2 identical over 9 bases. The CDR3 has 13 residues. Germline CDR1 SQVTM, CDR2 ANQGSEA. J was trimmed by 10 bases and V by 6 bases; bases with no gene match: 10. CDR3 in amino acids: CSVGTSRGSEQFF. CDR3 DNA sequence: TGCAGCGTGGGGACTAGCAGGGGCAGCGAGCAGTTCTTC.

As concerns this clonotype: This could be a read error, since a much larger clone is one nucleotide away. This sequence joins TRBV25-1 and TRBJ2-7; weak D call: TRBD1 (7 bases). The CDR3 runs 14 residues. In germline, CDR1 is MGHDK, CDR2 SYGVNS. In DNA, the CDR3 is TGCGCCAGCAGCCAAGATACCAGGGGGGCTGAGCAGTACTTC. Protein sequence: CASSQDTRGAEQYF.

This clonotype has a count of ten or more. This chain uses TRBV25-1 with TRBJ2-7; D unclear. Trimming left V 3 bases short and J 3 bases short, with 6 bases between. This CDR3 has 12 residues. Germline V gene sequence: CDR1 MGHDK, CDR2 SYGVNS. The CDR3 DNA reads as TGTGCCAGCAGTGACGACTTCTACGAGCAGTACTTC. Translated: CASSDDFYEQYF.

The V gene is TRBV24-1, the J gene TRBJ2-7; TRBD1 aligns across 8 bases. This CDR3 is built from 14 residues. V dropped 2 bases and J dropped 8; count of bases not matched to a gene: 7. Looked up from germline, CDR1 is KGHDR and CDR2 is SFDVKD. The CDR3 reads CATSDWRQGSKQYF. The CDR3 region has the DNA TGTGCCACCAGTGATTGGAGACAGGGGTCTAAGCAGTACTTC.

The chain joins TRBV20-1 to TRBJ1-4; D gene ambiguous. Germline CDR1 reads DFQATT; CDR2 reads SNEGSKA (reference sequence). Trimming took 4 bases from V and 8 from J, leaving 2 bases between them. The CDR3 spans 9 residues. The CDR3 reads CSATEKLFF. In nucleotides, the CDR3 is TGCAGTGCTACGGAAAAACTGTTTTTT.

Written as DNA, the CDR3 is TGTGCCATCAGTGGGACAGGGGCCTACGAGCAGTACTTC. Translation: CAISGTGAYEQYF. This chain uses TRBV10-3 with TRBJ2-7; TRBD1 agrees at 9 bases. The CDR3 loop spans 13 amino acids. Losses at the gene ends were 4 bases for V and 2 bases for J; bases not matched to a gene: 0. Germline CDR1 is ENHRY and CDR2 is SYGVKD.

This clonotype was counted a few times. V gene TRBV6-1 combines with J gene TRBJ1-6; D gene uncertain. In germline, CDR1 is MNHNS, CDR2 SASEGT. Trimming took off 5 bases at V and 10 bases at J, with 15 bases between the two ends. The CDR3 runs to 14 residues. For the CDR3, the DNA is TGTGCCAGCAGTCCCGGGTACGAGGGCTCACCCCTCCACTTT. Protein: CASSPGYEGSPLHF.

The CDR3, as DNA: TGTGCCATCAGTGAGTCCGGACCAAAAACTAATCAGCCCCAGCATTTT. This codes for CAISESGPKTNQPQHF. The chain is built from TRBV10-3 and TRBJ1-5; D is uncertain. Trimming took 0 bases from V and 4 from J, leaving 13 bases between them. The CDR3 runs 16 residues. The germline V gene has CDR1 ENHRY and CDR2 SYGVKD.

The chain combines TRBV25-1 with TRBJ1-1; a weak D match, TRBD1 (6 bases). The V gene lost 4 bases and the J gene lost 6 bases, with 18 bases spanning the gap. The CDR3 contains 15 residues. Per the germline V gene, CDR1 is MGHDK and CDR2 is SYGVNS. CDR3 loop: CASSVDRTISAEAFF. The CDR3 coding sequence is TGTGCCAGCAGTGTGGACAGAACCATTAGCGCTGAAGCTTTCTTT.

There are many counts of this clonotype. The chain joins TRBV6-2 or TRBV6-3 to TRBJ1-5; TRBD1 is a possible D gene (5 bases). The CDR3 runs to 17 residues. V was cut by 0 bases and J by 6 bases, with 18 bases left in between. Germline assignment: CDR1 MNHEY and CDR2 SVGEGT. CDR3 amino acids: CASSYSIGQGGSQPQHF. DNA for the CDR3: TGTGCCAGCAGTTACTCGATCGGCCAGGGCGGAAGTCAGCCCCAGCATTTT.

V gene TRBV6-2 or TRBV6-3 combines with J gene TRBJ2-5, with D uncertain. The V gene lost 6 bases and the J gene lost 5 bases, with 19 bases spanning the gap. From germline, CDR1 is MNHEY and CDR2 SVGEGT. The CDR3 covers 15 residues. The CDR3 DNA is TGTGCCAGCAGCCGGTTCGAGCCTCCCATGGAGACCCAGTACTTC. Amino acids: CASSRFEPPMETQYF.

This clonotype was recorded many times. V is TRBV9 and J is TRBJ1-1; 8 nucleotides match TRBD1. Germline V gives CDR1 SGDLS, CDR2 YYNGEE. Germline trimming cut 4 bases from V and 4 bases from J; bases unmatched to any gene: 9. This CDR3 has 15 amino acids. As DNA, the CDR3 is TGTGCCAGCAGCCCAGGACAGGGAATGGGCACTGAAGCTTTCTTT. Amino acid sequence: CASSPGQGMGTEAFF.

The J gene is TRBJ1-5, the V gene TRBV19, with D unresolved. With 3 bases removed from V and 0 bases from J, the gap between germline ends came to 6 bases. Per the germline V gene, CDR1 is LNHDA and CDR2 is SQIVND (reference sequence). This CDR3 contains 14 residues. As DNA, the CDR3 is TGTGCCAGTAGTATCAAGAGTAGCAATCAGCCCCAGCATTTT. This gives the protein CASSIKSSNQPQHF.

The sample holds many counts of this clonotype. The J gene is TRBJ1-1, the V gene TRBV5-1; D uncertain. Germline V lookup: CDR1 SGHRS, CDR2 YFSETQ. Trimming took off 1 base at V and 5 bases at J, with 12 bases between the two ends. The CDR3 runs 14 residues. The chain's CDR3 is CASSLRSLGTEAFF. In DNA, the CDR3 is TGCGCCAGCAGCTTGAGGTCTTTGGGGACTGAAGCTTTCTTT.

A few counts support this clonotype. A junction end diverges from the germline sequence, so it may reflect a read error. The chain combines TRBV24-1 with TRBJ1-5; D remains ambiguous. Germline loops: CDR1 KGHDR, CDR2 SFDVKD. The CDR3 loop spans 16 amino acids. The CDR3 sequence: CATSERTLYGNQPQHF. The CDR3 coding sequence is TGTGCCACCAGTGAGAGGACGCTGTATGGCAATCAGCCCCAGCACTTT.

Points on this clonotype: A clone one base away is much larger, so this may be a read error. The chain combines TRBV20-1 with TRBJ1-4; no definite D call. Germline lookup yields CDR1 DFQATT and CDR2 SNEGSKA (reference sequence). The CDR3 is 15 amino acids. The CDR3 bases are TGCAGTGCTAGAGGGTCGGATGCAACTAATGAAAAACTGCTTTTT. It codes for CSARGSDATNEKLLF.

Worth noting for this clonotype: At one of its ends the junction is not consistent with the germline gene, which may arise from a read error. This chain uses TRBV25-1 with TRBJ2-7; a possible D gene is TRBD2 (7 bases). This CDR3 is built from 13 residues. Germline CDR1 MGHDK, CDR2 SYGVNS. The CDR3 sequence is CARSGGAGYEQYF. The CDR3 DNA follows: TGTGCCCGCAGTGGGGGGGCCGGCTACGAGCAGTACTTC.

The CDR3 region is CASSREEQRGTGELFF. The CDR3 DNA follows: TGTGCCAGCAGCCGCGAGGAGCAGCGGGGCACCGGGGAGCTGTTTTTT. The V and J genes are TRBV7-8 and TRBJ2-2; 7 nucleotides line up with TRBD2. Germline trimming cut 5 bases from V and 4 bases from J; bases unmatched to any gene: 10. The CDR3 is made up of 16 amino acids. Germline CDR1 SGHVS, CDR2 FQNEAQ. Full variable domain (rest looked up from reference TRBV7-8 and TRBJ2-2): GAGVSQSPRYKVAKRGQDVALRCDPISGHVSLFWYQQALGQGPEFLTYFQNEAQLDKSGLPSDRFFAERPEGSVSTLKIQRTQQEDSAVYLCASSREEQRGTGELFFGEGSRLTVL.

Concerning this clonotype itself: Germline is not matched at one junction end, which may reflect a read error. J is TRBJ2-1 and V is TRBV20-1; a weak D match, TRBD2 (5 bases). Germline assignment: CDR1 DFQATT and CDR2 SNEGSKA (reference sequence). There are 16 residues in the CDR3. CDR3 loop: CSAMTAGITTYNEQFF. In DNA form, the CDR3 reads TGTAGTGCTATGACCGCCGGGATTACAACCTACAATGAGCAGTTCTTC.

Turning to this clonotype: One base away lies a much larger clone, so this may be a sequencing read error. The chain joins TRBV11-2 to TRBJ2-3, with 7 bases fitting TRBD2. CDR1 and CDR2 (germline): SGHAT, FQNNGV. This CDR3 is 15 amino acids long. Here the CDR3 DNA reads TGTGCCAGCCGCTTAAGCGGGGCGAGCACAGATACGCAGTATTTT. Translating gives CASRLSGASTDTQYF.

The rearrangement joins TRBV10-3 to TRBJ1-6, with 9 bases matching TRBD1. The V gene's germline CDR1 is ENHRY and CDR2 SYGVKD. The CDR3 is 15 residues long. J lost 7 bases, V lost 10 bases, and 11 bases had no gene match. DNA of the CDR3: TGTGCCAGCTGCTCGCAGGGGACAGGGAATTCACCCCTCCACTTT. Translated, it gives CASCSQGTGNSPLHF.

This clonotype was detected only a few times. J is TRBJ2-7 and V is TRBV25-1; perhaps TRBD2 as D (7 bases). The CDR3 spans 13 residues. Germline CDR1 and CDR2: MGHDK and SYGVNS. V was trimmed by 4 bases and J by 4 bases, leaving 11 bases between them. CDR3 amino acids: CASSGGGRYEQYF. The CDR3 coding sequence is TGTGCCAGCAGTGGGGGGGGCAGGTACGAGCAGTACTTC.

V usage is TRBV9 and J usage is TRBJ1-1; weak D call: TRBD1 (6 bases). Trimming shortened V by 1 base and J by 2 bases, and 9 bases separated the two germline ends. CDR1 is SGDLS and CDR2 is YYNGEE in the germline V gene. The CDR3 is 14 amino acids. CDR3 sequence: CASSVTTGNTEAFF. CDR3 DNA sequence: TGTGCCAGCAGCGTAACGACAGGAAACACTGAAGCTTTCTTT.

This chain joins TRBV7-2 and TRBJ2-1; 13 bases align to TRBD2. V dropped 0 bases and J dropped 4; count of bases not matched to a gene: 9. The CDR3 totals 19 residues. Germline lookup yields CDR1 SGHTA and CDR2 FQGNSA. CDR3 sequence (DNA): TGTGCCAGCAGCTTAGCCGGACTAGCGGGGGAAAACTATTACAATGAGCAGTTCTTC. Protein: CASSLAGLAGENYYNEQFF.